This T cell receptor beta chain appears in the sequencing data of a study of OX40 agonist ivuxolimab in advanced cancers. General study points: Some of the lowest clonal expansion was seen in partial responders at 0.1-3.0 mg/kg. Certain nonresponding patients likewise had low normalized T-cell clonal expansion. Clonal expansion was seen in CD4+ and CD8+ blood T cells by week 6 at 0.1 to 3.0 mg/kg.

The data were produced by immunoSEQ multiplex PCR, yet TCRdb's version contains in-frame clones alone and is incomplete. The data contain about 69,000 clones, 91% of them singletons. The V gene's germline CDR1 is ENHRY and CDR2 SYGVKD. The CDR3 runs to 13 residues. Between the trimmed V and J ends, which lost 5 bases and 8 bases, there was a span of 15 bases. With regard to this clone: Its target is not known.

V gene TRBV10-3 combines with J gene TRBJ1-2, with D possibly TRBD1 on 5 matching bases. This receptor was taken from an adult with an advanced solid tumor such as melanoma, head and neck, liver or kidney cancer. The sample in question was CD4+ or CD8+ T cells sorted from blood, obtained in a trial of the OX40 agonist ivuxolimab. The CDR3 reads CAISWDRGGGYTF. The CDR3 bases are TGTGCCATCAGTTGGGACCGTGGAGGGGGCTACACCTTC.